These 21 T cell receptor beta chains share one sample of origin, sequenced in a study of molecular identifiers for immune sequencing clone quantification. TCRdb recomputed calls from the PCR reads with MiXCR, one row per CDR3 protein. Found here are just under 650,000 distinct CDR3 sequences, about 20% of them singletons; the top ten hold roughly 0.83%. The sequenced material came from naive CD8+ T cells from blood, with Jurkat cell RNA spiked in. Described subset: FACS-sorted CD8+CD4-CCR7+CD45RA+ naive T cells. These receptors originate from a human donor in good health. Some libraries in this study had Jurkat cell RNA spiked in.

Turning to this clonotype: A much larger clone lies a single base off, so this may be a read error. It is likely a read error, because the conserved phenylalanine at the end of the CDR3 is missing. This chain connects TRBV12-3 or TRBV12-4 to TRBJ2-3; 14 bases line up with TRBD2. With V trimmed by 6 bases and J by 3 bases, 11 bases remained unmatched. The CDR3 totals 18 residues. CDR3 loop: CASSPNRLAGGQTDTQYL. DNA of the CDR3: TGTGCCAGCAGCCCGAACCGACTAGCGGGGGGGCAGACAGATACGCAGTATTTA.

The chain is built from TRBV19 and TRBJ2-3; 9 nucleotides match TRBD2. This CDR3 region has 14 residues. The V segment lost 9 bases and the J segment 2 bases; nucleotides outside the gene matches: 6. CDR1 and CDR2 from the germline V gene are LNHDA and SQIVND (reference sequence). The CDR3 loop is CAREVAGATDTQYF. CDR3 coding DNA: TGTGCCAGGGAGGTAGCGGGGGCCACAGATACGCAGTATTTT.

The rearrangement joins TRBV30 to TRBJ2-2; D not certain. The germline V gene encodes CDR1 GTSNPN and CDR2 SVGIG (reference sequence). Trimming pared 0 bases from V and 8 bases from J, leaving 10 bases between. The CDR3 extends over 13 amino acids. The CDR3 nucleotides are TGTGCCTGGAGTGTACTGGACGGGGGGGAGCTGTTTTTT. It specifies CAWSVLDGGELFF.

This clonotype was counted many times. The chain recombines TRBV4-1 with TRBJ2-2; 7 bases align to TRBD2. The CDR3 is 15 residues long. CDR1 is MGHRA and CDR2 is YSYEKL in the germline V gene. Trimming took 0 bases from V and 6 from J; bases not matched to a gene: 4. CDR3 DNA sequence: TGCGCCAGCAGCCAAGATGGCCTAGCGGCCGGGGAGCTGTTTTTT. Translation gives CASSQDGLAAGELFF.

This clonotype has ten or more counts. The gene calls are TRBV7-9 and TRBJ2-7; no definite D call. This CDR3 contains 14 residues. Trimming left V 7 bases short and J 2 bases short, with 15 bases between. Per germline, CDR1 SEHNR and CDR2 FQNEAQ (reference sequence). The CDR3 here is CASTDGRRAYEQYF. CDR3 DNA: TGTGCCAGCACCGATGGCAGAAGAGCCTACGAGCAGTACTTC.

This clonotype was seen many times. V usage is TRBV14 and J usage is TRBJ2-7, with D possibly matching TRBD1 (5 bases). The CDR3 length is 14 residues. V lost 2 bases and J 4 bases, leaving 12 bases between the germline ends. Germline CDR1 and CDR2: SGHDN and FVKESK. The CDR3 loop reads CASSQLDRPYEQYF. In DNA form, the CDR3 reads TGTGCCAGCAGCCAACTCGACAGACCTTACGAGCAGTACTTC.

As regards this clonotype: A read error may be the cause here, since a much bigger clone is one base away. The CDR3: CASNHFGGSGTQYF. The CDR3 coding sequence is TGTGCCAGCAACCATTTCGGGGGCAGCGGGACCCAGTACTTC. The chain employs TRBV7-2 and TRBJ2-5; D is possibly TRBD1 or TRBD2 (6 bases each). Germline lookup yields CDR1 SGHTA and CDR2 FQGNSA. The CDR3 has 14 residues. Trimming left V 7 bases short and J 7 bases short, with 19 bases between. The whole variable domain, filled in from reference TRBV7-2 and TRBJ2-5, reads GAGVSQSPSNKVTEKGKDVELRCDPISGHTALYWYRQSLGQGLEFLIYFQGNSAPDKSGLPSDRFSAERTGGSVSTLTIQRTQQEDSAVYLCASNHFGGSGTQYFGPGTRLLVL.

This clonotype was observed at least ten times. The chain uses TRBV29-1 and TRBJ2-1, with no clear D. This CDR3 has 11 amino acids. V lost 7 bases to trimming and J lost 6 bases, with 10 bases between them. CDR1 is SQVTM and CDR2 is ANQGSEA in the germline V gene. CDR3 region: CSAVPGNEQFF. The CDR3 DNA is TGCAGCGCTGTCCCCGGCAATGAGCAGTTCTTC.

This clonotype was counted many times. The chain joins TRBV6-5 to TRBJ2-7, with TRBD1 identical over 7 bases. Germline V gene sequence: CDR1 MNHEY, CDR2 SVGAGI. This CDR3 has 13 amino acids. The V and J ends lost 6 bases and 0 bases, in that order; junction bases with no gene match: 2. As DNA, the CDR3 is TGTGCCAGCAGGGGGGACAGCTCCTACGAGCAGTACTTC. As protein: CASRGDSSYEQYF.

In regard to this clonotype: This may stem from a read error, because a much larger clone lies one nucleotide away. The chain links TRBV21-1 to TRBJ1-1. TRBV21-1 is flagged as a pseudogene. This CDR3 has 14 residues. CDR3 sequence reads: CASSYTDGHTEAFF. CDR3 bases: TGTGCCAGCAGCTATACTGACGGGCACACTGAAGCTTTCTTT.

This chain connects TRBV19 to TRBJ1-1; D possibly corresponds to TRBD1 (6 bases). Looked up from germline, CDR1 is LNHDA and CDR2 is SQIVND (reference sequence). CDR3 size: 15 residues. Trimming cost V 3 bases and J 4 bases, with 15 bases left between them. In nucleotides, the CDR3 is TGTGCCAGTAGTATCGTGGCAGGGGCGCCCACTGAAGCTTTCTTT. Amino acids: CASSIVAGAPTEAFF.

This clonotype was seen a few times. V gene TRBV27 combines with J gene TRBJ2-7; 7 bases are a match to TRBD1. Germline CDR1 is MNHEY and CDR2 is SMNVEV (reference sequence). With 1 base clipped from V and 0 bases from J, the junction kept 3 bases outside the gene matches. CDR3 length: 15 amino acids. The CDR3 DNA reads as TGTGCCAGCAGTTTATATCAGGGGGACTCCTACGAGCAGTACTTC. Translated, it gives CASSLYQGDSYEQYF.

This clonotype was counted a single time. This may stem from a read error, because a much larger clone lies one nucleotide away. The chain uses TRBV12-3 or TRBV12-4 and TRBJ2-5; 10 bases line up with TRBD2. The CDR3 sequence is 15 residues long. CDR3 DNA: TGTGCCAGCAGTTTGTATAGCGGGGGGAAAGAGACCCGGTACTTC. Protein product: CASSLYSGGKETRYF.

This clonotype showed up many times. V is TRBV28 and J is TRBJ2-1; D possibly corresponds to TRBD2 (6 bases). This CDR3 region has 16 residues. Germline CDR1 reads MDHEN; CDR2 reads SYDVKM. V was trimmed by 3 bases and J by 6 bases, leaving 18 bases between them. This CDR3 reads CASSLTGGLALNEQFF. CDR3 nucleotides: TGTGCCAGCAGTTTGACTGGAGGGCTAGCTCTCAATGAGCAGTTCTTC.

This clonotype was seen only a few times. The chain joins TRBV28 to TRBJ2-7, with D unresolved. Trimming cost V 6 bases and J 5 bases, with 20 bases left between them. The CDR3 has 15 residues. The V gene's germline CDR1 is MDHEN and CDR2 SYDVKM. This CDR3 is CASSTPAGPADEQYF. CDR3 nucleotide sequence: TGTGCCAGCAGCACACCAGCAGGCCCCGCGGACGAGCAGTACTTC.

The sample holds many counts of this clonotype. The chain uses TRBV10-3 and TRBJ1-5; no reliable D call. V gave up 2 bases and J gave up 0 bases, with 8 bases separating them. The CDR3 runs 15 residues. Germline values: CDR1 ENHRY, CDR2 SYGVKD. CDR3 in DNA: TGTGCCATCAGTGAGGACGGGTCTAGCAATCAGCCCCAGCATTTT. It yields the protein CAISEDGSSNQPQHF.

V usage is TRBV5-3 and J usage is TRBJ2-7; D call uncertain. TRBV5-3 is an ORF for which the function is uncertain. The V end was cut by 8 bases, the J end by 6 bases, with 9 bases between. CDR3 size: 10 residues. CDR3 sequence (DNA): TGTGCCAGCGGCTTAAGCGAGCAGTACTTC. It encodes CASGLSEQYF.

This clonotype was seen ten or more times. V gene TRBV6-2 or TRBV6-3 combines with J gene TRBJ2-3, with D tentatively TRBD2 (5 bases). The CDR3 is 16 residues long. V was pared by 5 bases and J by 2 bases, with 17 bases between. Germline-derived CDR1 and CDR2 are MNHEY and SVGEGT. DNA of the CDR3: TGTGCCAGCAGTCCACCTTGGCAGGACTTCACAGATACGCAGTATTTT. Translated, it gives CASSPPWQDFTDTQYF.

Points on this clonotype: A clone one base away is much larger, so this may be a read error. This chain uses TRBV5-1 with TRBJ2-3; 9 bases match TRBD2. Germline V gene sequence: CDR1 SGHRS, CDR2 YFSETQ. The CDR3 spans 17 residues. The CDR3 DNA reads TGCTCCAGCAGCCCCCCATCGGGCGGGGGGGGGACAGATACGCAGTATTTT. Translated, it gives CSSSPPSGGGGTDTQYF.

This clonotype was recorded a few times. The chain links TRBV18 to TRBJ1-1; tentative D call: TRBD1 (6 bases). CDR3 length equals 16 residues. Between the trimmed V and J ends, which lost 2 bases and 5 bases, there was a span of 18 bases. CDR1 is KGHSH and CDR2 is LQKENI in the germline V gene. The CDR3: CASSPTPAGEKTEAFF. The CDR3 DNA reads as TGTGCCAGCTCACCAACCCCTGCAGGGGAAAAAACTGAAGCTTTCTTT.

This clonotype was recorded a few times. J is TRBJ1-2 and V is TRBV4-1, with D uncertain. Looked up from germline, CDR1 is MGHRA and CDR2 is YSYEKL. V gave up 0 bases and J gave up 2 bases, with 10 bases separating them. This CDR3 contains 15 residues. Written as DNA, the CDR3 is TGCGCCAGCAGCCAAGATATTGACTCCAACTATGGCTACACCTTC. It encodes CASSQDIDSNYGYTF.